A single sample gave rise to the 5 T cell receptor beta chains below, sequenced in a study of T-cell reconstitution after alpha-beta-depleted transplantation in children. Unique molecular identifiers were incorporated during preparation of the TCRbeta library. TCRdb fed the PCR reads into MiXCR, producing one record per CDR3 protein. This sample yields fewer than 250,000 distinct CDR3 sequences, of which under 9.5% are seen a single time; 6.3% belongs to the top ten. Sequencing was performed on PBMCs, mostly from graft donor cells, taken 180 days after TCRalphabeta/CD19-depleted stem cell transplant. The receptors shown here come from a male patient between 5 and 17 years old who had a stem cell transplant for acute lymphoblastic leukemia, so the T cells may come from the graft donor.

This clonotype came up many times. The V gene is TRBV6-1, the J gene TRBJ2-2, with 7 nucleotides matching TRBD2. V lost 7 bases and J lost 6; bases outside the gene matches: 11. In germline, CDR1 is MNHNS, CDR2 SASEGT. This CDR3 contains 15 residues. The CDR3 DNA reads TGTGCCAGCACAGCGGCGGGAGTTAGTGCCGGGGAGCTGTTTTTT. Amino acid sequence: CASTAAGVSAGELFF.

This chain uses TRBV20-1 with TRBJ2-1; no reliable D call. Trimming stripped 3 bases from V and 3 bases from J, with 9 bases between. CDR1 is DFQATT and CDR2 is SNEGSKA in the germline V gene (reference sequence). The CDR3 covers 13 residues. For the CDR3, the DNA is TGCAGTGCTAGCACCTCTTTCTACAATGAGCAGTTCTTC. Translated: CSASTSFYNEQFF.

In this sample, this clonotype turned up many times. The CDR3 nucleotides are TGTGCCAGCAGTTCTACCTCACTAGCGGGAGTAGGCACTGAGCAGTTCTTC. This codes for CASSSTSLAGVGTEQFF. The chain combines TRBV28 with TRBJ2-1; 11 nucleotides line up with TRBD2. J lost 9 bases, V lost 4 bases, and 14 bases had no gene match. The germline V gene has CDR1 MDHEN and CDR2 SYDVKM. The CDR3 has 17 amino acids.

Worth noting for this clonotype: This sequence may be a read error, since a much larger clone differs from it by one base. The final CDR3 position lacks the conserved phenylalanine or tryptophan, pointing to a likely read error. This chain links TRBV6-1 with TRBJ2-4, with TRBD2 as a possible D gene (6 bases). Germline V gene lookup returns CDR1 MNHNS and CDR2 SASEGT. Trimming removed 6 bases from V and 3 bases from J, with 15 bases in between. The CDR3 length is 15 residues. The CDR3 sequence is CASSTSLANKNIQYI. In DNA form, the CDR3 reads TGTGCCAGCAGCACATCCCTAGCGAACAAAAACATTCAGTACATC.

Note on this clonotype: Since a much larger clone is just one base distant, this may be a read error. The chain links TRBV7-3 to TRBJ2-1; 7 bases match TRBD2. Germline V CDR1 and CDR2: SGHTA, FQGTGA. CDR3 size: 16 residues. With 1 base clipped from V and 8 bases from J, the junction kept 11 bases outside the gene matches. CDR3 protein: CASSLMAGVVLHEQFF. The CDR3 coding sequence is TGTGCCAGCAGCTTAATGGCGGGAGTTGTTCTCCATGAGCAGTTCTTC. Together with reference TRBV7-3 and TRBJ2-1, the CDR3 gives the full variable domain: GAGVSQTPSNKVTEKGKYVELRCDPISGHTALYWYRQSLGQGPEFLIYFQGTGAADDSGLPNDRFFAVRPEGSVSTLKIQRTERGDSAVYLCASSLMAGVVLHEQFFGPGTRLTVL.